This entry lists 9 T cell receptor beta chains sequenced from one sample in a study of tumor-infiltrating lymphocytes in localized non-small cell lung cancer (dated by TCRdb to about 2021). The library was produced with the immunoSEQ multiplex PCR assay. Not all clones reach the TCRdb copy of this immuneACCESS table, which keeps in-frame sequences only. Checked studies attribute under half of the gap to unresolved V genes and leave the rest unexplained. This sample comprises around 18,000 clones, about 45% of them detected only once. The ten largest clones add up to roughly a sixth of the sample. The sample was lung tumor tissue. The receptors derive from a human donor with non-small cell lung cancer.

The chain recombines TRBV14 with TRBJ1-4; 7 positions agree with TRBD1. There are 14 residues in the CDR3. The J segment lost 16 bases and the V segment lost 0 bases, leaving 11 bases of the junction unmatched. Looked up from germline, CDR1 is SGHDN and CDR2 is FVKESK. CDR3 sequence reads: CASSQDTLGTVKFF. The CDR3 DNA is TGTGCCAGCAGCCAAGATACACTGGGGACAGTCAAGTTTTTT.

This rearrangement joins TRBV19 to TRBJ2-2; TRBD1 might be the D (7 bases). Trimming shortened V by 5 bases and J by 6 bases, and 22 bases separated the two germline ends. Germline V gives CDR1 LNHDA, CDR2 SQIVND (reference sequence). The CDR3 runs to 17 residues. CDR3 region: CASSLRRRGLFAGELFF. CDR3 coding DNA: TGTGCCAGTAGTCTAAGGAGGAGGGGGCTATTCGCCGGGGAGCTGTTTTTT.

This sequence joins TRBV6-5 and TRBJ1-5; D gene ambiguous. Trimming shortened V by 5 bases and J by 3 bases, and 11 bases separated the two germline ends. From germline, CDR1 is MNHEY and CDR2 SVGAGI. CDR3 length: 14 residues. The CDR3 DNA sequence: TGTGCCAGCAGTCGGACCGGTTACAATCAGCCCCAGCATTTT. Translating it yields CASSRTGYNQPQHF.

The V gene is TRBV5-6, the J gene TRBJ2-5, with 10 bases matching TRBD1. This CDR3 contains 17 residues. J lost 4 bases, V lost 4 bases, and 13 bases had no gene match. In germline, CDR1 is SGHDT, CDR2 YYEEEE. CDR3 bases: TGTGCCAGCAGCCGCCGACAGGGGGCAGGATATGGAGAGACCCAGTACTTC. Its protein product is CASSRRQGAGYGETQYF.

The chain couples TRBV25-1 to TRBJ2-3, with D perhaps matching TRBD2 (7 bases). CDR1 MGHDK and CDR2 SYGVNS come from the germline V gene. Trimming took off 0 bases at V and 10 bases at J, with 11 bases between the two ends. The CDR3 runs 13 residues. The CDR3 region is CASSEYAGAAQYF. The CDR3 nucleotides are TGTGCCAGCAGTGAATATGCGGGGGCTGCGCAGTATTTT.

The V and J genes are TRBV29-1 and TRBJ2-5; D gene ambiguous. CDR1 and CDR2 (germline): SQVTM, ANQGSEA. Trimming removed 6 bases from V and 1 base from J, with 9 bases in between. CDR3 length: 12 amino acids. The CDR3 here is CSVGPPQETQYF. The CDR3 DNA reads TGCAGCGTCGGACCGCCCCAAGAGACCCAGTACTTC.

This clone has more than one count but fewer than ten. The V gene is TRBV7-2, the J gene TRBJ1-1, with D uncertain. The ends were cut back, 4 bases at V and 4 bases at J, with 19 bases in the middle. Germline CDR1 reads SGHTA; CDR2 reads FQGNSA. The CDR3 length is 16 residues. The CDR3 sequence is CASSSSGVGGSTEAFF. The DNA of the CDR3 is TGTGCCAGCAGCTCCTCGGGCGTCGGAGGGAGCACTGAAGCTTTCTTT.

The rearrangement links TRBV7-2 to TRBJ1-6, with a weak D call TRBD1 (5 bases). Trimming left V 4 bases short and J 6 bases short, with 10 bases between. Germline loops: CDR1 SGHTA, CDR2 FQGNSA. This CDR3 region has 14 residues. The CDR3 spells CASSSGLLNSPLHF. CDR3 nucleotides: TGTGCCAGCAGCTCGGGACTCCTTAATTCACCCCTCCACTTT.

The rearrangement links TRBV11-2 to TRBJ2-5, with 7 bases fitting TRBD2. The V and J ends lost 5 bases and 5 bases, in that order; junction bases with no gene match: 2. Germline V gene sequence: CDR1 SGHAT, CDR2 FQNNGV. CDR3 length equals 12 residues. CDR3 loop: CASSVGGETQYF. CDR3 sequence (DNA): TGTGCCAGCAGCGTCGGGGGGGAGACCCAGTACTTC.